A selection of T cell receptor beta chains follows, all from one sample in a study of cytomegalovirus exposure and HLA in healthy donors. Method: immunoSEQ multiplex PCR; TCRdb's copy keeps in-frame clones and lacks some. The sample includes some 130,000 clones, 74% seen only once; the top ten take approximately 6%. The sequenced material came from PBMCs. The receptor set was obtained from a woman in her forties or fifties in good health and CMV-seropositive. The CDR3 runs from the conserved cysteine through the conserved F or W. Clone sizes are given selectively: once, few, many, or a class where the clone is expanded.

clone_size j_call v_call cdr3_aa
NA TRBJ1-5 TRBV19 CACSPPGRQPQHF
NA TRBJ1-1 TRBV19 CASSTSGRLKEAFF
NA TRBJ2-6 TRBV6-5 CASSKTVGANVLTF
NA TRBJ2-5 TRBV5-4 CASRDRGRETQYF
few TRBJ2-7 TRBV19 CASSRTGISYEQYF
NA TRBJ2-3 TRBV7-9 CASSFGQVFADTQYF
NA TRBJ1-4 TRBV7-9 CASSVSTGGPNEKLFF
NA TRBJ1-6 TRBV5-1 CASSLGQDYSPLHF
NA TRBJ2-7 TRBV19 CASYDRTGEQYF
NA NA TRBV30 CAYREGNEQYF
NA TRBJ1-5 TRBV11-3 CASSLEQGRYQPQHF
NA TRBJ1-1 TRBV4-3 CASSQAFRTEAFF
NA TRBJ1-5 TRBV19 CASGRDIDQPQHF
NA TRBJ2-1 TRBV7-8 CASSLVSRDRSSYNEQFF
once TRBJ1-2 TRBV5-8 CASSLRTPLQAPNGYTF
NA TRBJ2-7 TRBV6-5 CASRQNFFYEQYF
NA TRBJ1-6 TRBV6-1 CASSEGPPAGTLHSPLHF
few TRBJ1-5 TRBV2 CASSEEGQPQHF
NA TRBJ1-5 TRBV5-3 CARSHIYSNQPQHF
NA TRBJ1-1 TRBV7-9 CASSLPRTGVGAFF
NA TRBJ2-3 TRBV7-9 CASSNSDTQYF
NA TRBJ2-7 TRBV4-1 CASSSGQGASYEQYF
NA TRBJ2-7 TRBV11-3 CASSPLGGANYEQYF
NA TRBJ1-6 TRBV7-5 CARSLGRRVNSPLHF
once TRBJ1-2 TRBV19 CASSTLDRKDNYGYTF
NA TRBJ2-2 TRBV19 CASRTLAGGGTGELFF
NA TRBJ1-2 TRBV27 CASSSRGTDNYGYTF
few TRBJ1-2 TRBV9 CASSVLGQGAGGYTF
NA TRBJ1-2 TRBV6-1 CASRREQIYGYTF
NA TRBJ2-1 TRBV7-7 CASSPEGAGKNEQFF
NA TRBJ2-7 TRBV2 CASSDPGQPSYEQYF
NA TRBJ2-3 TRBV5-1 CASSRGTSGTDTQYF
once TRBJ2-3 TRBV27 CASSFGRDTQYF
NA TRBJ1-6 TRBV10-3 CAISERDINSPLHF
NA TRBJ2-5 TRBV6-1 CASSEGWGGAETQYF
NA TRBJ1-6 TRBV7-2 CASSPSMNSPLHF
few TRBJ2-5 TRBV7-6 CASSSPQGGTQYF
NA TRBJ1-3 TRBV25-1 CASSGNRGPINTIYF
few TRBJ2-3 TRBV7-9 CASSLEEYTDTQYF
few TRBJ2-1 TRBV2 CASSLDRRTGDEQFF